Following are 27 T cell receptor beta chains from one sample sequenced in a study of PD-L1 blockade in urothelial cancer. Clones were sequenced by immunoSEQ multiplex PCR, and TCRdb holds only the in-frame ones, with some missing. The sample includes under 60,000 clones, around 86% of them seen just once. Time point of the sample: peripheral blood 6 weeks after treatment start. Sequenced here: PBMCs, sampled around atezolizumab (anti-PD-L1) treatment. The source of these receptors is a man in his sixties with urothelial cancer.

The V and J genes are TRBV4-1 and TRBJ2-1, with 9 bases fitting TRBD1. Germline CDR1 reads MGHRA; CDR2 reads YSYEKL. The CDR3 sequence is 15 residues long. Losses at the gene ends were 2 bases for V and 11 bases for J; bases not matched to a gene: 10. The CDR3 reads CASSQPRDRVKKQFF. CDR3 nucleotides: TGCGCCAGCAGCCAACCCCGGGACAGGGTCAAGAAGCAGTTCTTC.

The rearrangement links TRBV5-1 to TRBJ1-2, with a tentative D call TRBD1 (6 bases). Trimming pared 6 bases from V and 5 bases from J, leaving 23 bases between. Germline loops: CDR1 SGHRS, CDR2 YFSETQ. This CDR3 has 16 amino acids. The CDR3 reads CASKPTPGGFVYGYTF. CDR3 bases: TGCGCCAGCAAGCCCACCCCGGGGGGCTTCGTTTATGGCTACACCTTC.

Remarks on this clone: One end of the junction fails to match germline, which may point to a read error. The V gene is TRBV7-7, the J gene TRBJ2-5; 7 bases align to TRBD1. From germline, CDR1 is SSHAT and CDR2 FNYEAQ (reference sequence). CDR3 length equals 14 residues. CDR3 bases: TGTGCTAGCAGCTTGACAGGGCTCCAAGAGACCCAGTACTTC. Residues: CASSLTGLQETQYF.

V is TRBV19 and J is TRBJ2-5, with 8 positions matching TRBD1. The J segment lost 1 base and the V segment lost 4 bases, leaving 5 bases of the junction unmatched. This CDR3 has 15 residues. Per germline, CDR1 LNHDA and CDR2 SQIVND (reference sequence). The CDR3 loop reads CASSTGQGSQETQYF. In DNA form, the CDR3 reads TGTGCCAGTAGTACCGGACAGGGAAGCCAAGAGACCCAGTACTTC.

Here the CDR3 reads CASSSLPGDYEQYF. The DNA of the CDR3 is TGTGCCAGCAGCTCACTCCCAGGGGACTACGAGCAGTACTTC. The chain joins TRBV6-5 to TRBJ2-7, with D possibly being TRBD1 (6 bases). The CDR3 covers 14 residues. The V gene lost 6 bases and the J gene lost 3 bases, with 15 bases spanning the gap. CDR1 and CDR2 from the germline V gene are MNHEY and SVGAGI.

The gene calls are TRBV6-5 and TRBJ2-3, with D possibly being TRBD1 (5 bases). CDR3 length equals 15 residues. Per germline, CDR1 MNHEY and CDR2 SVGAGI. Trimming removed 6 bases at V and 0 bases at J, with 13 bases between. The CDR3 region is CASRPRTSSTDTQYF. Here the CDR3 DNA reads TGTGCCAGCAGGCCGCGGACATCGAGCACAGATACGCAGTATTTT.

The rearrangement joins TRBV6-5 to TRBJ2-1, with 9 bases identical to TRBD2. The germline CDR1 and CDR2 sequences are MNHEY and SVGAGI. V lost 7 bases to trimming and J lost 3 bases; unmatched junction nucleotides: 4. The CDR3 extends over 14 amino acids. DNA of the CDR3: TGTGCCAGCACCCCAGCGGGGGGCTACAATGAGCAGTTCTTC. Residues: CASTPAGGYNEQFF.

CDR3 nucleotide sequence: TGTGCCAGCAGCTTACTTGGGCGGGGGGGCCCAGATACGCAGTATTTT. Its translation: CASSLLGRGGPDTQYF. This chain connects TRBV7-3 to TRBJ2-3, with 9 bases aligning to TRBD2. V was clipped by 2 bases and J by 4 bases; unmatched bases: 7. This CDR3 is built from 16 residues. Per germline, CDR1 SGHTA and CDR2 FQGTGA.

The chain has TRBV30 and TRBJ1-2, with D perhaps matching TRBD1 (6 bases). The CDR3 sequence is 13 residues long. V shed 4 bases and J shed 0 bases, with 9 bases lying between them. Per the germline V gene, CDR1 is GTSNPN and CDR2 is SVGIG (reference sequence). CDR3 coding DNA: TGTGCCTGGACTACAGGGCCTAACTATGGCTACACCTTC. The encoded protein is CAWTTGPNYGYTF.

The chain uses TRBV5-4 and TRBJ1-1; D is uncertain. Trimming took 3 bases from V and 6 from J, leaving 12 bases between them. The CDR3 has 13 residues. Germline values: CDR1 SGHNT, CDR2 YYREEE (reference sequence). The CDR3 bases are TGTGCCAGCAGCTCGTTCGGGATCTCTGAAGCTTTCTTT. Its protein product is CASSSFGISEAFF.

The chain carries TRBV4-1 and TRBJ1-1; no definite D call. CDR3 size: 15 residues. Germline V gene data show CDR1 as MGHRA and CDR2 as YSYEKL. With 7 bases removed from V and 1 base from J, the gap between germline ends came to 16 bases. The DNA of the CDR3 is TGCGCCAGCACCTTACTTGGCGGAACGAACACTGAAGCTTTCTTT. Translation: CASTLLGGTNTEAFF.

The CDR3 DNA reads as TGTGCCAGCAGCCTGTTAGCGGGGGGGCCCTACGAGCAGTACTTC. Residues: CASSLLAGGPYEQYF. The V and J genes are TRBV5-5 and TRBJ2-7; 11 bases are a match to TRBD2. V dropped 4 bases and J dropped 2; count of bases not matched to a gene: 5. The CDR3 covers 15 residues. CDR1 is SGHKS, CDR2 YYEKEE, per germline (reference sequence).

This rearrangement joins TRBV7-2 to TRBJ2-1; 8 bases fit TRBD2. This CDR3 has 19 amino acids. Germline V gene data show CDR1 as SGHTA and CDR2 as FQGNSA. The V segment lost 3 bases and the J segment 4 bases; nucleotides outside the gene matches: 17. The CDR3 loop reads CASSLASGRSLSKYNEQFF. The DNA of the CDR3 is TGTGCCAGCAGCTTGGCTAGCGGGCGGTCACTGAGTAAATACAATGAGCAGTTCTTC.

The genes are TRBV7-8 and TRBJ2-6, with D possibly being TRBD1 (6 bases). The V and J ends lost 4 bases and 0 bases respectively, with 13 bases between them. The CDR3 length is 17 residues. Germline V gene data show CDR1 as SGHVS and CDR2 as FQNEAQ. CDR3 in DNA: TGTGCCAGCAGCTCCGGGGACATGGGCTCTGGGGCCAACGTCCTGACTTTC. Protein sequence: CASSSGDMGSGANVLTF. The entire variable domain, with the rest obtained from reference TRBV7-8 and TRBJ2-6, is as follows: GAGVSQSPRYKVAKRGQDVALRCDPISGHVSLFWYQQALGQGPEFLTYFQNEAQLDKSGLPSDRFFAERPEGSVSTLKIQRTQQEDSAVYLCASSSGDMGSGANVLTFGAGSRLTVL.

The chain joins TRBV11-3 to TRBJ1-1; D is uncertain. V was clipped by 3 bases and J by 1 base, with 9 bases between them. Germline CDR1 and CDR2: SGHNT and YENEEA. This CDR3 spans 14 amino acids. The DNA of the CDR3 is TGTGCCAGCAGCTTGGCCCGAGGGAACACTGAAGCTTTCTTT. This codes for CASSLARGNTEAFF.

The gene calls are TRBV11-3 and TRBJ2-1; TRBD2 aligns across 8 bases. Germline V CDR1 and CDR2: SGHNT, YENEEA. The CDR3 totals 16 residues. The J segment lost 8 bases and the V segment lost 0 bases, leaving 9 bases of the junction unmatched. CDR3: CASSLDGRGGRDEQFF. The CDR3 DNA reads TGTGCCAGCAGCTTAGATGGTCGGGGGGGCCGGGATGAGCAGTTCTTC.

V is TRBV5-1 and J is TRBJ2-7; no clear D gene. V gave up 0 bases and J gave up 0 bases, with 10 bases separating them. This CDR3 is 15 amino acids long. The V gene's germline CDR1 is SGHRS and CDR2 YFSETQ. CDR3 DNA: TGCGCCAGCAGCTTGGAGGCAGCGAGCTCCTACGAGCAGTACTTC. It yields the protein CASSLEAASSYEQYF.

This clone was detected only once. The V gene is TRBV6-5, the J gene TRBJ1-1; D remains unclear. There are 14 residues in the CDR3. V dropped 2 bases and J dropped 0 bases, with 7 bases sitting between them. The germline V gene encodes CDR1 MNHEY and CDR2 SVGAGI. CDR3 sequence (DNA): TGTGCCAGCAGTTACGCGTTAATGAACACTGAAGCTTTCTTT. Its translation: CASSYALMNTEAFF.

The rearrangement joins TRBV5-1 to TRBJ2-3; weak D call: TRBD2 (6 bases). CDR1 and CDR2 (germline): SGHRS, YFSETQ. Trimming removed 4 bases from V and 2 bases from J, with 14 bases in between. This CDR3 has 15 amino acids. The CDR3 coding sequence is TGCGCCAGCAGCATATACGGGGGTTTCACAGATACGCAGTATTTT. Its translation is CASSIYGGFTDTQYF.

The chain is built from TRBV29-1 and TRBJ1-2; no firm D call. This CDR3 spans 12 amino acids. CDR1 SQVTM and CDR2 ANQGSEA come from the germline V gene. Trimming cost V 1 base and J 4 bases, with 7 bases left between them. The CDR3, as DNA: TGCAGCGTTGAAGCGGGGATCTATGGCTACACCTTC. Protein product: CSVEAGIYGYTF.

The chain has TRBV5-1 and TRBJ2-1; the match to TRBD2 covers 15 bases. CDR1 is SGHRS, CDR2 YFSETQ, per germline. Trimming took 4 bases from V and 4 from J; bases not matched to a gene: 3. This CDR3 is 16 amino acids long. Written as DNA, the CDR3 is TGCGCCAGCAGCCGGACTAGCGGGGGGGCATACAATGAGCAGTTCTTC. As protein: CASSRTSGGAYNEQFF.

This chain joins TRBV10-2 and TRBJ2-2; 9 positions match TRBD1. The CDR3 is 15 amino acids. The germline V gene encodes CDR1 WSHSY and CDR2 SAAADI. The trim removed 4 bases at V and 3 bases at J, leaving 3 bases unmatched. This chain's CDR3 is CASSVGTGYTGELFF. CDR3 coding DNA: TGCGCCAGCAGTGTAGGGACAGGGTACACCGGGGAGCTGTTTTTT.

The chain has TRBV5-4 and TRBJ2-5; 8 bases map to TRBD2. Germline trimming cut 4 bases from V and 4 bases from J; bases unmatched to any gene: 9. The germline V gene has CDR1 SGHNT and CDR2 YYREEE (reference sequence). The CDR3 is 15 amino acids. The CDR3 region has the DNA TGTGCCAGCAGCCCGAGTGCGGGGGGTCTAGAGACCCAGTACTTC. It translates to CASSPSAGGLETQYF. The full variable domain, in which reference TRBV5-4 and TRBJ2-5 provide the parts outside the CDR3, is ETGVTQSPTHLIKTRGQQVTLRCSSQSGHNTVSWYQQALGQGPQFIFQYYREEENGRGNFPPRFSGLQFPNYSSELNVNALELDDSALYLCASSPSAGGLETQYFGPGTRLLVL.

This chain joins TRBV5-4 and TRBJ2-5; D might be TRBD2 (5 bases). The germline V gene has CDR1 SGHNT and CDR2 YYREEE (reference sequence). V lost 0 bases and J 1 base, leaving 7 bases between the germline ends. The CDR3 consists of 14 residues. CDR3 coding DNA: TGTGCCAGCAGCTTGGCTGGGAGCCAAGAGACCCAGTACTTC. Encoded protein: CASSLAGSQETQYF.

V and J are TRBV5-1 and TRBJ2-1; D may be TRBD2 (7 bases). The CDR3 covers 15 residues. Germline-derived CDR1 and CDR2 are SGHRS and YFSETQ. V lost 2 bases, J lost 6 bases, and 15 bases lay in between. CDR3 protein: CASSFLLGGANEQFF. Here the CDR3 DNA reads TGCGCCAGCAGCTTCCTACTGGGGGGGGCCAATGAGCAGTTCTTC.

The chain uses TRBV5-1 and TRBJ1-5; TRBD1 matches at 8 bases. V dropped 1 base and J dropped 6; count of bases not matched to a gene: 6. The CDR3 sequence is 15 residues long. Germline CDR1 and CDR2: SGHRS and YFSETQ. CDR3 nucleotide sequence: TGCGCCAGCAGCTTGACGGGACAGGTCCCTCAGCCCCAGCATTTT. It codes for CASSLTGQVPQPQHF. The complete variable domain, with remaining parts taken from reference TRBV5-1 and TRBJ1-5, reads KAGVTQTPRYLIKTRGQQVTLSCSPISGHRSVSWYQQTPGQGLQFLFEYFSETQRNKGNFPGRFSGRQFSNSRSEMNVSTLELGDSALYLCASSLTGQVPQPQHFGDGTRLSIL.

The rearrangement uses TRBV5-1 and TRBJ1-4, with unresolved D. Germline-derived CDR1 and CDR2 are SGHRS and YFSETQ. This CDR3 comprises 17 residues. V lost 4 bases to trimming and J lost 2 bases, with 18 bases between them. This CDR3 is CASSPGAIVGTNEKLFF. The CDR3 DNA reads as TGCGCCAGCAGCCCCGGAGCGATAGTCGGCACTAATGAAAAACTGTTTTTT.